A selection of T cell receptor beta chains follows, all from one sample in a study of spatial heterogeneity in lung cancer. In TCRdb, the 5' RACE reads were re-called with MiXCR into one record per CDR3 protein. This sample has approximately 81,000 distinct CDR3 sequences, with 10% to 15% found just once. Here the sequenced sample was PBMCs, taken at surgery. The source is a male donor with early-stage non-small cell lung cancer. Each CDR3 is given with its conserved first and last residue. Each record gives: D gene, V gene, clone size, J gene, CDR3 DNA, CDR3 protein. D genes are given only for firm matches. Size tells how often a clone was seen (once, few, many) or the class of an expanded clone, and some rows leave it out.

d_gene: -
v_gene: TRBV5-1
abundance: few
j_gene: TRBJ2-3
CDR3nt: TGCGCCAGCAGCTTGGTCCGCACGGGCACAGATACGCAGTATTTT
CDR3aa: CASSLVRTGTDTQYF

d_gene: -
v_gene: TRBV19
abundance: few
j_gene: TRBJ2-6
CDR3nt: TGTGCCAGTACTCCCCACAACCCGTCCGGGCAGGGCTCTGGGGCCAACGTCCTGACTTTC
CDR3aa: CASTPHNPSGQGSGANVLTF

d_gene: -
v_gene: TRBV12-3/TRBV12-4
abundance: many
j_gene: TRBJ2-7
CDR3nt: TGTGCCAGCAGTTCCGGGGCCCCCTACGAGCAGTACTTC
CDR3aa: CASSSGAPYEQYF

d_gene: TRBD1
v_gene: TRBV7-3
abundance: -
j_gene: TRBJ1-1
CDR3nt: TGTGCCAGCAGCCCGACAGGGAATGGGAACACTGAAGCTTTCTTT
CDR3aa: CASSPTGNGNTEAFF

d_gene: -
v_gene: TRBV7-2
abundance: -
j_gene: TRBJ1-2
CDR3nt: TGTGCCAGCAGCTTATCCACAGGGAACTATGGCTACACCTTC
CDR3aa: CASSLSTGNYGYTF

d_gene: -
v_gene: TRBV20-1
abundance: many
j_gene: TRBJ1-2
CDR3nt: TGCAGTGCTAGAGTTTGGGAGACTGACTCCCTCTATGGCTACACCTTC
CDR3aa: CSARVWETDSLYGYTF

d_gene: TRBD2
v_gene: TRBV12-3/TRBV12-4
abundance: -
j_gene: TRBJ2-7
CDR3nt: TGTGCCAGCAGTCAGGGACTAGCGGGAGGAGAGCAGTACTTC
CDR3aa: CASSQGLAGGEQYF

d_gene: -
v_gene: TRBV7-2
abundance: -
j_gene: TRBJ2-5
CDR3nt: TGTGCCAGCAGCTCCCTGGAAGAGACCCAGTACTTC
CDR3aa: CASSSLEETQYF

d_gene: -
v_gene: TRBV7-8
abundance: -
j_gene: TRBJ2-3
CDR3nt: TGTGCCAGCAGCTTAGGGGCAGGACTTATAAGGGATACGCAGTATTTT
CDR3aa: CASSLGAGLIRDTQYF

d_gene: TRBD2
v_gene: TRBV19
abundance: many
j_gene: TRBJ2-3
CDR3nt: TGTGCCAGTAGTATCAGCGGGAAAGGCACAGATACGCAGTATTTT
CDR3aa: CASSISGKGTDTQYF

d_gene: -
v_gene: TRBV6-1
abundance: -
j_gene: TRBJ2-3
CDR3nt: TGTGCCAGCAGTAACACAGGACCGGCAGATACGCAGTATTTT
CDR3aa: CASSNTGPADTQYF

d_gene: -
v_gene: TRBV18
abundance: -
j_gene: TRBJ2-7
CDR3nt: TGTGCCAGCTCTCCTGGCTACGAGCAGTACTTC
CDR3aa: CASSPGYEQYF

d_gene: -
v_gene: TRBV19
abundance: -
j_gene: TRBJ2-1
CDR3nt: TGTGCCAGTGCTCAGGGAGGATACTCCTACAATGAGCAGTTCTTC
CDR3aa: CASAQGGYSYNEQFF

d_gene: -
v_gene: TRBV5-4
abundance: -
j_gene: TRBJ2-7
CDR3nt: TGTGCCAGCAGCTTTCGACAGGAAGTAGCTTACGAGCAGTACTTC
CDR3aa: CASSFRQEVAYEQYF

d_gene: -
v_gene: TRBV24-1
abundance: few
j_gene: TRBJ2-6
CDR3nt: TGTGCCACCAGTGATCTACTAGCACTGAGCTCTGGGGCCAACGTCCTGACTTTC
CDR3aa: CATSDLLALSSGANVLTF

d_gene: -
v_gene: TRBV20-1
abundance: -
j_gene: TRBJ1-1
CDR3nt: TGCAGTGCTAGCAGGATCACTGAAGCTTTCTTT
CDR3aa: CSASRITEAFF

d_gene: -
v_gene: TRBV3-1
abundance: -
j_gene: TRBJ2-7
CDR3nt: TGTGCCAGCGGAAAGACCGCTCCCTACGAGCAGTACTTC
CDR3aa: CASGKTAPYEQYF

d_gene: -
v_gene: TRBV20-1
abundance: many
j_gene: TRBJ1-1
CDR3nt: TGCAGTGCTAGTGATGGAGGTGACCGGGTGAGGGCTTTCTTT
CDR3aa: CSASDGGDRVRAFF

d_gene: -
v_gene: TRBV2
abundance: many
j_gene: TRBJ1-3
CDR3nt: TGTGCCAGCAGCGCTTACTCCTCTGGAAACACCATATATTTT
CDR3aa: CASSAYSSGNTIYF

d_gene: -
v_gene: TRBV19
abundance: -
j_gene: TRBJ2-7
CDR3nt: TGTGCCAGTAGTATCTCCTTAGGGAACGGCGAGCAGTACTTC
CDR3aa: CASSISLGNGEQYF

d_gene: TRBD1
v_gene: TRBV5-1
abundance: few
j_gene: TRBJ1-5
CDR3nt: TGCGCCAGCAGCCTCGGACAGGGTTCCATGAATCAGCCCCAGCATTTT
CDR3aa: CASSLGQGSMNQPQHF

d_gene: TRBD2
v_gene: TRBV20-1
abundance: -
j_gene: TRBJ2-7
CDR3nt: TGCAGTGTTTCACCGGGACTAGAGGCCGAGCAGTACTTC
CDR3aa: CSVSPGLEAEQYF

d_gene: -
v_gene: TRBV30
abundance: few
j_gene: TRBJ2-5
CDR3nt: TGTGCCTGGAGTCAGCAGGCCCGGGAGACCCAGTACTTC
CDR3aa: CAWSQQARETQYF

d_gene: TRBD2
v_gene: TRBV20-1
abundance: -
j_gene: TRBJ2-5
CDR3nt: TGCAGTGCGGACAATAGACTAGCGGTACAAGAGACCCAGTACTTC
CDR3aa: CSADNRLAVQETQYF

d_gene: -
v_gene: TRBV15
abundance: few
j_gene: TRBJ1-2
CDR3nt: TGTGCCACCAGCAGCAACCTGGACACCCCTAACTATGGCTACACCTTC
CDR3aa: CATSSNLDTPNYGYTF

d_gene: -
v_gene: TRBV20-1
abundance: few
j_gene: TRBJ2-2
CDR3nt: TGCAGTGCTAGAGGTGATAACACCGGGGAGCTGTTTTTT
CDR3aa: CSARGDNTGELFF

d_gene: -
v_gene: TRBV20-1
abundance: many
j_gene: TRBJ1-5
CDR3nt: TGCAGTGCTAGCGTGGGTTATCAGCCCCAGCATTTT
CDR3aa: CSASVGYQPQHF

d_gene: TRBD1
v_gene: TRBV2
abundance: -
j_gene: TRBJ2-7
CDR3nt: TGTGCCAGCAGGGACAGGGGTTACGAGCAGTACTTC
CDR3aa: CASRDRGYEQYF

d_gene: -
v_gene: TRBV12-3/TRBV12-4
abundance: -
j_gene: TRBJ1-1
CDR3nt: TGTGCCAGCAGCCCGACAGCGACGAACACTGAAGCTTTCTTT
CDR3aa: CASSPTATNTEAFF

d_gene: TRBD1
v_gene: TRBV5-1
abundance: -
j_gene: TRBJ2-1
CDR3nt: TGCGCCAGCAGCTTGGCCGCGGCCGGACCCGGGACAGGGGGCATGGGTGAGCAGTTCTTC
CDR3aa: CASSLAAAGPGTGGMGEQFF

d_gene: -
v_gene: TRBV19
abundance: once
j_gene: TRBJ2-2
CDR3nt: TGTGCCAGTAAACCCGGGACGGGAAACACCGGGGAGCTGTTTTTT
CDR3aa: CASKPGTGNTGELFF

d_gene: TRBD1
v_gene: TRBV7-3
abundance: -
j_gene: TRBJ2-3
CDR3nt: TGTGCCAGCAGCCTTCAAGCAGGACAGGGAACAGATACGCAGTATTTT
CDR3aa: CASSLQAGQGTDTQYF

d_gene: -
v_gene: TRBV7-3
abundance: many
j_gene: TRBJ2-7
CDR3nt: TGTGCCAGCAGCTTAGGCGGTGCGGGATACGAGCAGTACTTC
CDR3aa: CASSLGGAGYEQYF

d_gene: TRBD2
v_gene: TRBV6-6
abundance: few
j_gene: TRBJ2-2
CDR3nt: TGTGCCAGCAGCTACGGACTAGCGGGCCTGAACACCGGGGAGCTGTTTTTT
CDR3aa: CASSYGLAGLNTGELFF

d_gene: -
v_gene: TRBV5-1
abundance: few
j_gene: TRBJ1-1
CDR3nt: TGCGCCAGCAGCCGGCTGTCGAACACTGAAGCTTTCTTT
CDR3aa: CASSRLSNTEAFF

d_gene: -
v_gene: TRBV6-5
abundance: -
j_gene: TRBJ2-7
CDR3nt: TGTGCCAGCAGCCTCTCGAGGGCTTCCTACGAGCAGTACTTC
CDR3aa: CASSLSRASYEQYF

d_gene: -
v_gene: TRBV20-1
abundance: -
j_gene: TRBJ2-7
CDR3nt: TGCAGTGCTAGCAGTTCGTACGAGCAGTACTTC
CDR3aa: CSASSSYEQYF

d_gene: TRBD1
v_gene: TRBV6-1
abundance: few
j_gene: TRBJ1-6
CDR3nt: TGTGCCAGCAGTGATGGGACAGGGAAAAATTCACCCCTCCACTTT
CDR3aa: CASSDGTGKNSPLHF

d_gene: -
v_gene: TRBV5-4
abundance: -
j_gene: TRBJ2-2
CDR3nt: TGTGCCAGCAGCTTGGAAAGGGGGGCCGGCACCGGGGAGCTGTTTTTT
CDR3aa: CASSLERGAGTGELFF

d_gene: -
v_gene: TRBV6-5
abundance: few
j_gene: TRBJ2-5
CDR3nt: TGTGCCAGCAGCTCCGAGTACCAAGAGACCCAGTACTTC
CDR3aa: CASSSEYQETQYF

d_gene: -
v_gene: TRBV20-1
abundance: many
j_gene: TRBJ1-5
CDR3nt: TGCAGTGCTGGGTGGGGGGGGAGCAATCAGCCCCAGCATTTT
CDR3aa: CSAGWGGSNQPQHF

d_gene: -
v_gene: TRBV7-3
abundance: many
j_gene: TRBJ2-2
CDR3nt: TGTGCCAGCAGCTTTTCACAGGAGACCGGGGAGCTGTTTTTT
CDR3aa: CASSFSQETGELFF

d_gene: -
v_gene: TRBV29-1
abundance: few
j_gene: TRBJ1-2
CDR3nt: TGCAGCGTTGAGGGGGGAGAGGACTATGGCTACACCTTC
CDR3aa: CSVEGGEDYGYTF

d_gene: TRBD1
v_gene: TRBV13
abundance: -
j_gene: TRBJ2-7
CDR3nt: TGTGCCAGCAGCTCGCCGGGACAGGCCCTCTACGAGCAGTACTTC
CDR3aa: CASSSPGQALYEQYF

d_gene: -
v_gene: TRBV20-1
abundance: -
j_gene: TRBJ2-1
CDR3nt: TGCAGTGCGCAAGGAGGGCGGGAATCGTACAATGAGCAGTTCTTC
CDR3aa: CSAQGGRESYNEQFF

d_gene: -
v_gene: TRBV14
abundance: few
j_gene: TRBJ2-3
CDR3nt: TGTGCCAGCAGCCATCCACGAGAGGGGCGGACAGATACGCAGTATTTT
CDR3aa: CASSHPREGRTDTQYF

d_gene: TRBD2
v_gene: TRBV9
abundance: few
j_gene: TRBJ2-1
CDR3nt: TGTGCCAGCAGCGTAAGCGGGGGGTCCGATGAGCAGTTCTTC
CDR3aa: CASSVSGGSDEQFF

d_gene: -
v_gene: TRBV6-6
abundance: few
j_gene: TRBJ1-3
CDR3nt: TGTGCCAGCAGTTACTCCCAGGGTTTCTCTGGAAACACCATATATTTT
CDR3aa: CASSYSQGFSGNTIYF

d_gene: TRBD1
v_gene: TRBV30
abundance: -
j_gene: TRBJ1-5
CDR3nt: TGTGCCTGGAGCCCCGGACAGGATAATCAGCCCCAGCATTTT
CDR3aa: CAWSPGQDNQPQHF

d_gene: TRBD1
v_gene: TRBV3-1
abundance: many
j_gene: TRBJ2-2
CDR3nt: TGTGCCAGCAGCTCTACAGGGGGCCCGAACACCGGGGAGCTGTTTTTT
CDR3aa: CASSSTGGPNTGELFF

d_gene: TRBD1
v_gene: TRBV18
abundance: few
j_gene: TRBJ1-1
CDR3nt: TGTGCCAGCTCACCTCTGACAGGGCGTAACACTGAAGCTTTCTTT
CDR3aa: CASSPLTGRNTEAFF

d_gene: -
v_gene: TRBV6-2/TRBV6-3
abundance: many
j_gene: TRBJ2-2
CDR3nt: TGTGCCAGCAATCCAATCCGGGCTCCAGGCGGGGAGCTGTTTTTT
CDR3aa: CASNPIRAPGGELFF